The TCR beta chain under discussion was sequenced for a study of blood T cell repertoires in COVID-19. Background on the study: PBMCs, B-cell-depleted T cells, or T cells provided the cDNA or gDNA that made up the material.

The CDR3 runs 14 residues. CDR1 and CDR2 (germline): MDHEN, SYDVKM. V was clipped by 5 bases and J by 1 base, with 9 bases between them. Clones were read by immunoSEQ multiplex PCR, and TCRdb kept only the in-frame ones, dropping some. The data hold some 350,000 clones, with 90% observed a single time. Input material: peripheral blood. This receptor was taken from a man aged 18 to 35 with active or convalescent COVID-19. The V call is TRBV28, the J call TRBJ1-3; possible D gene TRBD1, 5 bases. CDR3 DNA sequence: TGTGCCAGCAGTCCGACAGCGTCTGGAAACACCATATATTTT. Its translation: CASSPTASGNTIYF.